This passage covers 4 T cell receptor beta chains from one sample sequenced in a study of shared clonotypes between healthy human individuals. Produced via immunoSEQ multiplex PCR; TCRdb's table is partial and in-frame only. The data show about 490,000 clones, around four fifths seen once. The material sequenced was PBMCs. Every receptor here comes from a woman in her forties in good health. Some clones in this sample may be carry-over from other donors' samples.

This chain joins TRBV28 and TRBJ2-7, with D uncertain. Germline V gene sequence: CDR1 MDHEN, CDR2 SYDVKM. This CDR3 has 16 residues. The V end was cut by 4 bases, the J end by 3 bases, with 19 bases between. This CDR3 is CASSSPLALANYEQYF. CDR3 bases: TGTGCCAGCAGTTCCCCCCTCGCCCTCGCAAACTACGAGCAGTACTTC.

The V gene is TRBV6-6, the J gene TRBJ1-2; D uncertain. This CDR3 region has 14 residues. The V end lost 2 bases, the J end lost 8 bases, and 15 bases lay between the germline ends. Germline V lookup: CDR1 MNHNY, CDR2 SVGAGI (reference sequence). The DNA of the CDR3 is TGTGCCAGCAGTTACGGATCAGGACTCTGGGGCTACACCTTC. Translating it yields CASSYGSGLWGYTF.

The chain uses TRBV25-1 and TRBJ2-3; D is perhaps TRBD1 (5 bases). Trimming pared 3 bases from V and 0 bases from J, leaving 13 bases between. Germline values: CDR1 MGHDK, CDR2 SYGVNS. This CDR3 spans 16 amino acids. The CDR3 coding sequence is TGTGCCAGCAGTGAGTATAGGGGTACTAGCACAGATACGCAGTATTTT. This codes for CASSEYRGTSTDTQYF.

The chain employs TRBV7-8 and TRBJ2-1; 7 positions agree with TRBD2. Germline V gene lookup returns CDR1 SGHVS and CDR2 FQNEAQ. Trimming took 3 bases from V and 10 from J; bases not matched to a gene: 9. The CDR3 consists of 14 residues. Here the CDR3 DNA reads TGTGCCAGCAGCTTGGGATTCAGGGAGGGAGAGCAGTTCTTC. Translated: CASSLGFREGEQFF.